The T cell receptor beta chain described here comes from a study of cytomegalovirus exposure and HLA in healthy donors. Study results and limitations: The later analysis indicated that the majority of CMV-associated TCR beta chains appeared HLA-restricted. A prior analysis recorded that most TCR beta V segments were productive about 87% or about 30% of the time.

CDR1 and CDR2 from the germline V gene are MNHNY and SVGAGI (reference sequence). V lost 6 bases and J lost 0, with 8 bases in between. The CDR3 length is 14 residues. PCR amplification relied on 60 Vbeta primers (plus 13 Jbeta primers). The table came from immunoSEQ multiplex PCR; TCRdb's copy has only in-frame clones and leaves some out. The sample holds around 130,000 clones. In the case of this clone: Its antigen is currently unknown.

Sequenced material: PBMCs. This clonotype was sampled from a woman aged 55 to 70 in good health and CMV-seronegative. The rearrangement uses TRBV6-6 and TRBJ2-2; a possible D gene is TRBD2 (6 bases). CDR3 sequence: CASRLAANTGELFF. In DNA form, the CDR3 reads TGTGCCAGCAGATTAGCGGCGAACACCGGGGAGCTGTTTTTT.